One and the same sample provided the 9 T cell receptor beta chains below, sequenced in a study of T cells in Graves' hyperthyroidism and ophthalmopathy (dated by TCRdb to about 2019). Library preparation employed multiplex PCR. The run used an Illumina HiSeq 2000. Amplification of TCR beta CDR3 regions was carried out from RNA transcripts. A first-round RT-PCR of the TCR CDR3 used the HTBI primer set with the Qiagen OneStep RT-PCR kit. TCRdb trimmed public reads at Q25 via fastp, called clones via MiXCR and kept in-frame beta chains. All rows with the same CDR3 protein become a single entry with the most common DNA and genes. The sample table shows almost 350,000 distinct CDR3 sequences, and 15% to 20% are seen once. The ten largest account for roughly a sixth of the sample. The sequenced sample consisted of blood. The receptor source for this set is a woman aged 40-49 years with Graves' ophthalmopathy.

This clonotype was counted many times. This chain connects TRBV11-2 to TRBJ1-6; tentative D call: TRBD1 (5 bases). Germline V lookup: CDR1 SGHAT, CDR2 FQNNGV. The V end lost 5 bases, the J end lost 8 bases, and 19 bases lay between the germline ends. The CDR3 has 16 amino acids. CDR3 sequence reads: CASSLRVPGIDSPLHF. The CDR3 region has the DNA TGTGCCAGCAGCCTCCGCGTCCCAGGGATTGATTCACCCCTCCACTTT.

The chain links TRBV20-1 to TRBJ2-7; perhaps D is TRBD1 or TRBD2 (5 bases each). Deletions cut 6 bases from V and 1 base from J, with 16 bases between. The CDR3 contains 14 residues. CDR1 is DFQATT, CDR2 SNEGSKA, per germline (reference sequence). Written as DNA, the CDR3 is TGCAGTGCAGAGCCGGGACCCGCATCCTACGAGCAGTACTTC. It specifies CSAEPGPASYEQYF.

This clonotype has ten or more counts. The chain carries TRBV28 and TRBJ1-2; a possible D gene is TRBD1 (6 bases). From germline, CDR1 is MDHEN and CDR2 SYDVKM. The CDR3 is 14 amino acids. V was clipped by 6 bases and J by 7 bases, with 18 bases between them. CDR3 loop: CASSESQGWFGYTF. Here the CDR3 DNA reads TGTGCCAGCAGCGAATCACAGGGTTGGTTTGGCTACACCTTC.

In its sample, this clonotype was seen many times. The chain carries TRBV13 and TRBJ2-7, with TRBD1 matching 7 bases. V lost 4 bases and J lost 3; bases outside the gene matches: 3. Germline lookup yields CDR1 PRHDT and CDR2 FYEKMQ (reference sequence). The CDR3 loop spans 13 amino acids. Written as DNA, the CDR3 is TGTGCCAGCAGCTACAGGGGCAACTACGAGCAGTACTTC. Its translation is CASSYRGNYEQYF. Full variable domain (missing parts from reference TRBV13 and TRBJ2-7): AAGVIQSPRHLIKEKRETATLKCYPIPRHDTVYWYQQGPGQDPQFLISFYEKMQSDKGSIPDRFSAQQFSDYHSELNMSSLELGDSALYFCASSYRGNYEQYFGPGTRLTVT.

The sample holds many counts of this clonotype. The V call is TRBV19, the J call TRBJ1-5; D gene unclear. The V gene lost 5 bases and the J gene lost 7 bases, with 9 bases spanning the gap. Per germline, CDR1 LNHDA and CDR2 SQIVND (reference sequence). The CDR3 has 12 residues. Here the CDR3 DNA reads TGTGCCAGTAGTCCCGAGCGGCAGCCCCAGCATTTT. Its translation is CASSPERQPQHF.

This clonotype was observed many times. This chain links TRBV7-2 with TRBJ2-5; 7 nucleotides match TRBD2. J gave up 0 bases and V 4 bases, and 5 bases lay outside the gene matches. Germline CDR1 SGHTA, CDR2 FQGNSA. The CDR3 sequence is 15 residues long. Here the CDR3 reads CASSSGLGYQETQYF. CDR3 sequence (DNA): TGTGCCAGCAGCTCTGGACTAGGGTACCAAGAGACCCAGTACTTC. Together with reference TRBV7-2 and TRBJ2-5, the CDR3 gives the full variable domain: GAGVSQSPSNKVTEKGKDVELRCDPISGHTALYWYRQSLGQGLEFLIYFQGNSAPDKSGLPSDRFSAERTGGSVSTLTIQRTQQEDSAVYLCASSSGLGYQETQYFGPGTRLLVL.

The table lists this clonotype with many counts. This sequence joins TRBV20-1 and TRBJ2-2; TRBD2 matches at 9 bases. CDR1 is DFQATT, CDR2 SNEGSKA, per germline (reference sequence). Germline trimming cut 5 bases from V and 1 base from J; bases unmatched to any gene: 5. This CDR3 spans 15 amino acids. Here the CDR3 reads CSARSGGLNTGELFF. The CDR3 DNA is TGCAGTGCTCGTAGCGGGGGACTGAACACCGGGGAGCTGTTTTTT.

This clonotype was counted many times. The rearrangement links TRBV6-2 or TRBV6-3 to TRBJ1-1; D is unresolved. Trimming took 1 base from V and 0 from J, leaving 18 bases between them. The germline V gene has CDR1 MNHEY and CDR2 SVGEGT. The CDR3 loop spans 18 amino acids. CDR3 DNA sequence: TGTGCCAGCAGTTACTATAGCATTTCGGGTCAGATGAACACTGAAGCTTTCTTT. Translating gives CASSYYSISGQMNTEAFF.

This clonotype was seen ten or more times. CDR3 region: CASSYTGGNTEAFF. The CDR3 DNA reads as TGTGCCAGCAGTTACACCGGAGGGAACACTGAAGCTTTCTTT. The chain links TRBV6-2 or TRBV6-3 to TRBJ1-1; D not certain. Germline CDR1 and CDR2: MNHEY and SVGEGT. V was shortened by 2 bases and J by 1 base, with 8 bases between the two germline ends. CDR3 size: 14 residues.